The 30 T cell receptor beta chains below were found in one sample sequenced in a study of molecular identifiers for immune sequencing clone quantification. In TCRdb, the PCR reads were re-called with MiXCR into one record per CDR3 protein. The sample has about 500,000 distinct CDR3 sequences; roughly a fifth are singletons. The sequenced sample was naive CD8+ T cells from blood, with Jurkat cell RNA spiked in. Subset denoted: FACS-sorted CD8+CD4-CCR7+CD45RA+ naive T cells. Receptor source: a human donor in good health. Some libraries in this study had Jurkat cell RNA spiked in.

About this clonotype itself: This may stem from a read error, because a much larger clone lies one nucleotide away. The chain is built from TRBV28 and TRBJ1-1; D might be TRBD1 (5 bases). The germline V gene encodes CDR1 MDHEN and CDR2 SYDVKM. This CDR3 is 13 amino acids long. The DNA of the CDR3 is TGTGCCAGCTTAGACAGCTTGAACGCTGAAGCTTTCTTT. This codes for CASLDSLNAEAFF.

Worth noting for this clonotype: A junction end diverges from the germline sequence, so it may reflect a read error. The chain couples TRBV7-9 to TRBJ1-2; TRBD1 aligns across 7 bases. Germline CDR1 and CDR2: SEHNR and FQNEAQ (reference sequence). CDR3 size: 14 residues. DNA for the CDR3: TGTGCCAGCAGTCCGGGACAGCTGAACTATGGCGACACCTTC. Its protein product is CASSPGQLNYGDTF. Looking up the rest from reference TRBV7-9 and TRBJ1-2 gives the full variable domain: DTGVSQNPRHKITKRGQNVTFRCDPISEHNRLYWYRQTLGQGPEFLTYFQNEAQLEKSRLLSDRFSAERPKGSFSTLEIQRTEQGDSAMYLCASSPGQLNYGDTFGSGTRLTVV.

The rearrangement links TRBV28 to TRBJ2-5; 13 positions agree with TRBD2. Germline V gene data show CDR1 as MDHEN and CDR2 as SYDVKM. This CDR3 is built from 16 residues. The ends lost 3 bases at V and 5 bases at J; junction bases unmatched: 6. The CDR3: CASSFGLAGAKETQYF. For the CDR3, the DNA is TGTGCCAGCAGTTTTGGACTAGCGGGAGCTAAGGAGACCCAGTACTTC. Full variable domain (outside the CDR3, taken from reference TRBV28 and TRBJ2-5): DVKVTQSSRYLVKRTGEKVFLECVQDMDHENMFWYRQDPGLGLRLIYFSYDVKMKEKGDIPEGYSVSREKKERFSLILESASTNQTSMYLCASSFGLAGAKETQYFGPGTRLLVL.

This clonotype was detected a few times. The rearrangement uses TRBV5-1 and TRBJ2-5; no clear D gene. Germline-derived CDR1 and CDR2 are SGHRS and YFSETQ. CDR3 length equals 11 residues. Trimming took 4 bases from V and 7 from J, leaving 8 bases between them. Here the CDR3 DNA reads TGCGCCAGCAGCCCATGCGGGACCCAGTACTTC. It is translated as CASSPCGTQYF.

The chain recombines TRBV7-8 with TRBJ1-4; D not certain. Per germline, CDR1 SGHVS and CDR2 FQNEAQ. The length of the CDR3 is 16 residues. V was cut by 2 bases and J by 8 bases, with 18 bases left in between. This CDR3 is CASSLNHGGWVEKLFF. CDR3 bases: TGTGCCAGCAGCTTAAACCACGGAGGCTGGGTAGAAAAACTGTTTTTT.

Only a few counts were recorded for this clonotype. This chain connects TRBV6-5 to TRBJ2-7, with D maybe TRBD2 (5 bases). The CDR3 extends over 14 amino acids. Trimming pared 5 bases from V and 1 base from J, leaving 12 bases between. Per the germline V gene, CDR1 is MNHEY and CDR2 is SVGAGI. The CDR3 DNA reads TGTGCCAGCAGTCCTAGGAGAGGGTCCTACGAGCAGTACTTC. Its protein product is CASSPRRGSYEQYF.

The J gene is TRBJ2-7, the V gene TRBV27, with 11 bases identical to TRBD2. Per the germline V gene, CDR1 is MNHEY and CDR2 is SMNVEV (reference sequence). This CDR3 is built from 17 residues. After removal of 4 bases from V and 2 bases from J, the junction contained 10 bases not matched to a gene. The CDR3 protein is CASSSPQTSGNTYEQYF. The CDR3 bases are TGTGCCAGCAGTTCCCCTCAGACTAGCGGGAACACCTACGAGCAGTACTTC.

The DNA of the CDR3 is TGTGCCAGCAGCTCCGGGACAGGACGTCAAGAGACCCAGTACTTC. Amino acids: CASSSGTGRQETQYF. The rearrangement links TRBV7-9 to TRBJ2-5; 8 nucleotides align to TRBD1. V gave up 4 bases and J gave up 2 bases; unmatched junction bases: 6. CDR1 is SEHNR and CDR2 is FQNEAQ in the germline V gene (reference sequence). The length of the CDR3 is 15 residues. The variable domain in full, with the rest retrieved from reference TRBV7-9 and TRBJ2-5, is DTGVSQNPRHKITKRGQNVTFRCDPISEHNRLYWYRQTLGQGPEFLTYFQNEAQLEKSRLLSDRFSAERPKGSFSTLEIQRTEQGDSAMYLCASSSGTGRQETQYFGPGTRLLVL.

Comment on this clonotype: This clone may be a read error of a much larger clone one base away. The CDR3 nucleotides are TGTGCCAGCAACTTAGCCGGCACAGGGGAAGATACGCAGTATTTT. Translated, it gives CASNLAGTGEDTQYF. J is TRBJ2-3 and V is TRBV7-9, with 7 bases aligning to TRBD1. Germline assignment: CDR1 SEHNR and CDR2 FQNEAQ (reference sequence). This CDR3 contains 15 residues.

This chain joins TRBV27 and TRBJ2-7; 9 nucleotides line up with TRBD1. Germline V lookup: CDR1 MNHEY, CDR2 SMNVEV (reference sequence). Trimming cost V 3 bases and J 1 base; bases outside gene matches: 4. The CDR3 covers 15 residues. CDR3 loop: CASSLGQGFSYEQYF. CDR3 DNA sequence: TGTGCCAGCAGTTTGGGACAGGGATTTTCCTACGAGCAGTACTTC.

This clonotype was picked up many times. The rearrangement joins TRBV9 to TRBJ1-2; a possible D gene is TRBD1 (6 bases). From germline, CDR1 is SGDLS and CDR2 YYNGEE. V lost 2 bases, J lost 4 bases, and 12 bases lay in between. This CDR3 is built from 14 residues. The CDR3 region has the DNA TGTGCCAGCAGCGTTGGGGGCGGCTCCTATGGCTACACCTTC. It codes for CASSVGGGSYGYTF. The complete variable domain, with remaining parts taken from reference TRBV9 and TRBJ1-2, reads DSGVTQTPKHLITATGQRVTLRCSPRSGDLSVYWYQQSLDQGLQFLIQYYNGEERAKGNILERFSAQQFPDLHSELNLSSLELGDSALYFCASSVGGGSYGYTFGSGTRLTVV.

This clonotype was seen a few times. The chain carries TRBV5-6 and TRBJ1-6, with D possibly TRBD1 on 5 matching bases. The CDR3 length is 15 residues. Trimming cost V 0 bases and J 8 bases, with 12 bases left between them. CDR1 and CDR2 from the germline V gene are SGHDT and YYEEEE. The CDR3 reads CASSLARRGDSPLHF. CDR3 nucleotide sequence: TGTGCCAGCAGCTTGGCCCGGAGGGGTGATTCACCCCTCCACTTT.

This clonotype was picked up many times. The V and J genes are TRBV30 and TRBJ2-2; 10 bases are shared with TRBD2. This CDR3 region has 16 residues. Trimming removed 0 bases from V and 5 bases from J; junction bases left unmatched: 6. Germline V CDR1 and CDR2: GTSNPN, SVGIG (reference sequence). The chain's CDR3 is CAWSVLLAGETGELFF. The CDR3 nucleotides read TGTGCCTGGAGTGTATTGCTAGCGGGAGAAACCGGGGAGCTGTTTTTT.

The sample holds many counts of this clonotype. The CDR3 is CASSPRGGLGYGYTF. The CDR3, as DNA: TGTGCCAGCAGTCCGAGGGGGGGTTTGGGCTATGGCTACACCTTC. This chain joins TRBV12-3 or TRBV12-4 and TRBJ1-2; D may be TRBD1 (6 bases). V was clipped by 5 bases and J by 4 bases, with 17 bases between them. This CDR3 spans 15 amino acids.

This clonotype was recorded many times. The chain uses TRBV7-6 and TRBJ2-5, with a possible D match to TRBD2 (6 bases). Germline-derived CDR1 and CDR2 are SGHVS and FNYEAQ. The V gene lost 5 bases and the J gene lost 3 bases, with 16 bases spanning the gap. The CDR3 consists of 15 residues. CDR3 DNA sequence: TGTGCCAGCAGCGACCTGAGCGGGCCTAAAGAGACCCAGTACTTC. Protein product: CASSDLSGPKETQYF.

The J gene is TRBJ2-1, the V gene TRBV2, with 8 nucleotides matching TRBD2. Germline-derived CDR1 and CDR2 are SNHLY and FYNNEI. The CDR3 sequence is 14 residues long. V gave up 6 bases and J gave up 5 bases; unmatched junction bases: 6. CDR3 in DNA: TGTGCCAGCAGGGTGGGAGCGGGGGACAATGAGCAGTTCTTC. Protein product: CASRVGAGDNEQFF.

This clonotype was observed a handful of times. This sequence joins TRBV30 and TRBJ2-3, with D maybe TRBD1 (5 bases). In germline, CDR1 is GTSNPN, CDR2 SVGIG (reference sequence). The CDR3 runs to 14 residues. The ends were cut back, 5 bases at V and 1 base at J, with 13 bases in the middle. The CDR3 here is CAWETEAGTDTQYF. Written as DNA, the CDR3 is TGTGCCTGGGAGACAGAAGCTGGCACAGATACGCAGTATTTT.

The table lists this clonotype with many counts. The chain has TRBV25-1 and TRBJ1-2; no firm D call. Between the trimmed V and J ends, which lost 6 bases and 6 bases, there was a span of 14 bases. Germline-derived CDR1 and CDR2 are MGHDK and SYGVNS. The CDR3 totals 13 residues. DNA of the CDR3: TGTGCCAGCAGCATTACAGAATACCATGGCTACACCTTC. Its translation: CASSITEYHGYTF.

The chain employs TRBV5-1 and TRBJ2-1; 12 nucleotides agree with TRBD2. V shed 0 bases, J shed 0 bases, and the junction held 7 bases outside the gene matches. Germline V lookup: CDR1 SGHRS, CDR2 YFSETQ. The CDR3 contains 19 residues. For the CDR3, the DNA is TGCGCCAGCAGCTTGGGACTAGCGGGGGAGCTAAGCTCCTACAATGAGCAGTTCTTC. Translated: CASSLGLAGELSSYNEQFF.

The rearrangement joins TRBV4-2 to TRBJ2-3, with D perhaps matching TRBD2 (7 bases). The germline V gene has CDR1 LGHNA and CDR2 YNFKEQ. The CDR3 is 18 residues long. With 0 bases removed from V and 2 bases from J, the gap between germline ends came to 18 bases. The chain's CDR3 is CASSQDTIGGGHTDTQYF. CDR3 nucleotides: TGTGCCAGCAGCCAAGACACCATAGGGGGAGGGCACACAGATACGCAGTATTTT.

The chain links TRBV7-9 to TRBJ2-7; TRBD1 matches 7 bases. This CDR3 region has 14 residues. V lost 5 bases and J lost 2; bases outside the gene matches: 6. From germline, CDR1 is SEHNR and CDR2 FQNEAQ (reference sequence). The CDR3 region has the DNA TGTGCCAGCAGCGAATCGACAGGGACCTACGAGCAGTACTTC. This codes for CASSESTGTYEQYF.

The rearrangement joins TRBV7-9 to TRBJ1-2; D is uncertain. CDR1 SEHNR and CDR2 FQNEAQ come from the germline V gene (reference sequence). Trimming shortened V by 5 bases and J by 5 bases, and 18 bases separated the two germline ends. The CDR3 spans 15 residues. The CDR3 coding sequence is TGTGCCAGCAGCACCCCCCGGTCGGAAAGTTATGGCTACACCTTC. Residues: CASSTPRSESYGYTF.

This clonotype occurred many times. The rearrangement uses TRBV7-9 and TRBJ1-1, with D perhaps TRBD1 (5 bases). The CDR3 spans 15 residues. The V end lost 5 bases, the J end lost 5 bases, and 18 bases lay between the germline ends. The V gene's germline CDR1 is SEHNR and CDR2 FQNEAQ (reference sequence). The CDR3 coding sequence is TGTGCCAGCAGCGGGGGGTTGCAGGGAAGAACTGAAGCTTTCTTT. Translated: CASSGGLQGRTEAFF. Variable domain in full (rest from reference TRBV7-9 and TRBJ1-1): DTGVSQNPRHKITKRGQNVTFRCDPISEHNRLYWYRQTLGQGPEFLTYFQNEAQLEKSRLLSDRFSAERPKGSFSTLEIQRTEQGDSAMYLCASSGGLQGRTEAFFGQGTRLTVV.

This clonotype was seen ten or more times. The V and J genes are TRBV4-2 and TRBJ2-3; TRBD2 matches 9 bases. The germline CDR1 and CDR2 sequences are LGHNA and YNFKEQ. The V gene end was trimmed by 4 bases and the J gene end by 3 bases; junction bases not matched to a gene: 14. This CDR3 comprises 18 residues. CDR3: CASSPGVTGLARTDTQYF. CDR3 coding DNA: TGTGCCAGCAGCCCCGGTGTTACGGGACTAGCCAGGACAGATACGCAGTATTTT.

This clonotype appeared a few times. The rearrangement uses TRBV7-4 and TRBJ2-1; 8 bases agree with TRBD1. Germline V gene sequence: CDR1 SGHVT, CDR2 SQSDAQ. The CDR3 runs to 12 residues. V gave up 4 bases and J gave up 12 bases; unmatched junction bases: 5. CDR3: CASSSGQGMQFF. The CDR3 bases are TGTGCCAGCAGCTCCGGACAGGGCATGCAGTTCTTC.

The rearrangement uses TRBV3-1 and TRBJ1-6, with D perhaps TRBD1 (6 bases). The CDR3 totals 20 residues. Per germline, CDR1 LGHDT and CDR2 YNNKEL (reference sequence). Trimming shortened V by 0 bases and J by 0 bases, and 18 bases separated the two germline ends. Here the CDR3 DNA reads TGTGCCAGCAGCCAAGATATCGCAGGGGACGCCCTCTCCTATAATTCACCCCTCCACTTT. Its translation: CASSQDIAGDALSYNSPLHF. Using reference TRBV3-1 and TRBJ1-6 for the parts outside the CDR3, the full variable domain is DTAVSQTPKYLVTQMGNDKSIKCEQNLGHDTMYWYKQDSKKFLKIMFSYNNKELIINETVPNRFSPKSPDKAHLNLHINSLELGDSAVYFCASSQDIAGDALSYNSPLHFGNGTRLTVT.

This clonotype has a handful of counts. Written as DNA, the CDR3 is TGTGCCAGCAGATTGGGCGGGGAGCTGTTTTTT. This sequence encodes CASRLGGELFF. The genes are TRBV12-3 or TRBV12-4 and TRBJ2-2; D not resolved. This CDR3 has 11 residues. Trimming shortened V by 6 bases and J by 7 bases, and 6 bases separated the two germline ends.

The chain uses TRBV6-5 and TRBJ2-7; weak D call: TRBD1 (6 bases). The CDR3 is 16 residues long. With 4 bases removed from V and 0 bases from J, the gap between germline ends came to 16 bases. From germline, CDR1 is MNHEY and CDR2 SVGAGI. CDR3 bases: TGTGCCAGCAGTTCCCATGGACAGTTTACCTCCTACGAGCAGTACTTC. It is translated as CASSSHGQFTSYEQYF.

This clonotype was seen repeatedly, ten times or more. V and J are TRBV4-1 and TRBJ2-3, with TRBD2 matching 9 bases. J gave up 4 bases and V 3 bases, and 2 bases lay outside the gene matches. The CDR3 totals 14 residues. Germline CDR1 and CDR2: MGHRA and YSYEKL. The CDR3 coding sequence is TGCGCCAGCAGCCACTTAGCGGGAGCAGATACGCAGTATTTT. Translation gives CASSHLAGADTQYF.

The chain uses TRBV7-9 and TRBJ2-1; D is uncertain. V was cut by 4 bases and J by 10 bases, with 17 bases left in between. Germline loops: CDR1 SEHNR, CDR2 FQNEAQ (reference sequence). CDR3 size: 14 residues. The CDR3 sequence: CASSCVFVATEQFF. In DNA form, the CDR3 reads TGTGCCAGCAGCTGTGTATTTGTTGCAACCGAGCAGTTCTTC.